The 23 T cell receptor beta chains below were found in one sample sequenced in a study of T cell responses to AZD1222 COVID-19 vaccine. Sequenced by immunoSEQ multiplex PCR; TCRdb stores in-frame clones only, minus some. Among about 130,000 clones, roughly nine tenths were seen once, and the ten largest hold 1.4% to 1.5%. Sequences were derived from peripheral blood, sampled on day 0 of AZD1222 vaccination. The receptors come from an adult in good health.

V is TRBV2 and J is TRBJ2-3; perhaps TRBD1 as D (5 bases). The CDR3 is 13 residues long. V lost 7 bases and J 10 bases, leaving 18 bases between the germline ends. Germline V gives CDR1 SNHLY, CDR2 FYNNEI. The CDR3 region is CASTRVPTHSQYF. CDR3 DNA: TGTGCCAGCACCAGGGTCCCAACCCATTCGCAGTATTTT. The full variable domain, rest sourced from reference TRBV2 and TRBJ2-3, is EPEVTQTPSHQVTQMGQEVILRCVPISNHLYFYWYRQILGQKVEFLVSFYNNEISEKSEIFDDQFSVERPDGSNFTLKIRSTKLEDSAMYFCASTRVPTHSQYFGPGTRLTVL.

The V gene is TRBV4-2, the J gene TRBJ1-1; D gene ambiguous. Trimming stripped 5 bases from V and 8 bases from J, with 15 bases between. In germline, CDR1 is LGHNA, CDR2 YNFKEQ. There are 13 residues in the CDR3. CDR3 bases: TGTGCCAGCAGCAAAACGAGGGCAGTAGAAGCTTTCTTT. Translated, it gives CASSKTRAVEAFF.

J is TRBJ1-6 and V is TRBV18, with D possibly matching TRBD1 (5 bases). The length of the CDR3 is 17 residues. The V gene lost 5 bases and the J gene lost 7 bases, with 21 bases spanning the gap. Germline values: CDR1 KGHSH, CDR2 LQKENI. The CDR3 reads CASSGLPAGTRNSPLHF. CDR3 nucleotide sequence: TGTGCCAGCTCAGGACTCCCCGCCGGGACGCGGAATTCACCCCTCCACTTT.

The rearrangement joins TRBV6-4 to TRBJ2-3; D tentatively fits TRBD1 or TRBD2 (6 bases each). The ends were cut back, 0 bases at V and 1 base at J, with 8 bases in the middle. This CDR3 contains 15 residues. Germline CDR1 MRHNA, CDR2 SNTAGT. The CDR3 coding sequence is TGTGCCAGCAGTGACTCGGAGGGGGGCACAGATACGCAGTATTTT. This translates into CASSDSEGGTDTQYF.

The V gene is TRBV7-9, the J gene TRBJ2-7, with D perhaps matching TRBD1 or TRBD2 (6 bases each). This CDR3 region has 12 residues. Trimming took off 11 bases at V and 5 bases at J, with 16 bases between the two ends. Germline lookup yields CDR1 SEHNR and CDR2 FQNEAQ (reference sequence). In nucleotides, the CDR3 is TGTGCCCAAGGGGGACTCCAGGACGAGCAGTACTTC. Amino acid sequence: CAQGGLQDEQYF.

This clone was seen only a few times. This chain links TRBV6-5 with TRBJ1-1; weak D call: TRBD1 (6 bases). CDR1 is MNHEY, CDR2 SVGAGI, per germline. This CDR3 contains 15 residues. V was shortened by 6 bases and J by 1 base, with 15 bases between the two germline ends. The CDR3 protein is CASSNTGRGNTEAFF. CDR3 sequence (DNA): TGTGCCAGCAGCAATACAGGGAGAGGGAACACTGAAGCTTTCTTT.

This clone was observed a few times. The V gene is TRBV28, the J gene TRBJ1-5; D perhaps matches TRBD1 (5 bases). V was trimmed by 2 bases and J by 4 bases, leaving 12 bases between them. CDR3 length: 15 amino acids. Germline CDR1 is MDHEN and CDR2 is SYDVKM. The CDR3 protein is CASSLDRAGNQPQHF. CDR3 DNA: TGTGCCAGCAGTTTAGATAGGGCAGGGAATCAGCCCCAGCATTTT.

This chain links TRBV28 with TRBJ1-4; D unclear. The CDR3 spans 12 residues. Trimming stripped 6 bases from V and 7 bases from J, with 9 bases between. CDR1 MDHEN and CDR2 SYDVKM come from the germline V gene. CDR3 loop: CASSLKREKLFF. CDR3 bases: TGTGCCAGCAGCCTCAAACGTGAAAAACTGTTTTTT.

In its sample, this clone was seen once. The genes are TRBV12-3 or TRBV12-4 and TRBJ1-5; TRBD1 matches 8 bases. V lost 9 bases and J lost 5; bases outside the gene matches: 6. CDR3 size: 13 residues. CDR3: CASGQGQDQPQHF. The CDR3 DNA follows: TGTGCCAGTGGACAGGGTCAGGATCAGCCCCAGCATTTT.

The chain combines TRBV7-8 with TRBJ1-5, with TRBD1 matching over 11 bases. Germline CDR1 reads SGHVS; CDR2 reads FQNEAQ. With V trimmed by 1 base and J by 7 bases, 6 bases remained unmatched. The length of the CDR3 is 16 residues. The CDR3 DNA reads TGTGCCAGCAGCTTAGAACGGACAGGGGGCTGGCAGCCCCAGCATTTT. It is translated as CASSLERTGGWQPQHF.

V gene TRBV20-1 combines with J gene TRBJ1-2; D is possibly TRBD1 (5 bases). From germline, CDR1 is DFQATT and CDR2 SNEGSKA (reference sequence). The CDR3 is 11 amino acids. Trimming removed 5 bases at V and 5 bases at J, with 9 bases between. The CDR3, as DNA: TGCAGTGCTTCTGACAGTTATGGCTACACCTTC. As protein: CSASDSYGYTF.

The chain is built from TRBV9 and TRBJ1-5, with 7 bases that match TRBD1. Trimming removed 4 bases from V and 1 base from J; junction bases left unmatched: 2. The CDR3 is made up of 14 amino acids. CDR1 SGDLS and CDR2 YYNGEE come from the germline V gene. The CDR3 is CASSPRGSNQPQHF. For the CDR3, the DNA is TGTGCCAGCAGCCCCAGGGGGAGCAATCAGCCCCAGCATTTT.

The chain recombines TRBV6-5 with TRBJ1-2; no firm D call. V was cut by 7 bases and J by 5 bases, with 8 bases left in between. Germline V gene data show CDR1 as MNHEY and CDR2 as SVGAGI. The CDR3 covers 11 residues. The CDR3 reads CASTPYYGYTF. In DNA, the CDR3 is TGTGCCAGCACTCCCTATTATGGCTACACCTTC.

The V call is TRBV12-3 or TRBV12-4, the J call TRBJ2-3; TRBD1 might be the D (5 bases). V was clipped by 5 bases and J by 3 bases, with 9 bases between them. The CDR3 sequence is 13 residues long. CDR3 in DNA: TGTGCCAGCAGTAGGGGTATGACAGATACGCAGTATTTT. Translation: CASSRGMTDTQYF.

This clone was recorded only once. The chain links TRBV4-1 to TRBJ2-1, with D uncertain. V lost 4 bases and J 12 bases, leaving 13 bases between the germline ends. CDR3 length: 12 residues. Germline CDR1 is MGHRA and CDR2 is YSYEKL. DNA for the CDR3: TGCGCCAGCAGCCTTATTGGGGTTGGGCAGTTCTTC. This translates into CASSLIGVGQFF.

The rearrangement links TRBV9 to TRBJ2-1, with TRBD2 matching over 12 bases. Germline V gives CDR1 SGDLS, CDR2 YYNGEE. CDR3 length: 18 amino acids. V lost 0 bases to trimming and J lost 7 bases; unmatched junction nucleotides: 11. As DNA, the CDR3 is TGTGCCAGCAGCGTAGCTCACCTGACTAGCGGGGGCTCTAATGAGCAGTTCTTC. This sequence encodes CASSVAHLTSGGSNEQFF.

The rearrangement joins TRBV5-6 to TRBJ1-2; D is perhaps TRBD1 (5 bases). Germline V CDR1 and CDR2: SGHDT, YYEEEE. Trimming took off 4 bases at V and 4 bases at J, with 11 bases between the two ends. This CDR3 region has 13 residues. CDR3 loop: CASSVEGTYGYTF. DNA for the CDR3: TGTGCCAGCAGCGTTGAGGGGACCTATGGCTACACCTTC.

The genes are TRBV19 and TRBJ1-4; TRBD1 aligns across 10 bases. Trimming cost V 5 bases and J 1 base; bases outside gene matches: 16. Germline CDR1 LNHDA, CDR2 SQIVND (reference sequence). CDR3 length equals 20 residues. The CDR3 sequence is CASSDPHPTGGRKTNEKLFF. In nucleotides, the CDR3 is TGTGCCAGTAGTGACCCCCACCCGACAGGGGGCAGGAAAACTAATGAAAAACTGTTTTTT.

This rearrangement joins TRBV7-3 to TRBJ2-5, with D uncertain. The ends were cut back, 2 bases at V and 2 bases at J, with 6 bases in the middle. The length of the CDR3 is 13 residues. Germline V gene data show CDR1 as SGHTA and CDR2 as FQGTGA. The chain's CDR3 is CASSLAVQETQYF. The CDR3 DNA sequence: TGTGCCAGCAGCTTAGCGGTTCAAGAGACCCAGTACTTC.

This rearrangement joins TRBV11-2 to TRBJ2-3, with TRBD2 matching over 16 bases. Germline assignment: CDR1 SGHAT and CDR2 FQNNGV. V was pared by 3 bases and J by 4 bases, with 7 bases of the junction left unmatched. This CDR3 comprises 18 residues. CDR3 in amino acids: CASSLGTSGGASPDTQYF. The CDR3 nucleotides read TGTGCCAGCAGCTTGGGGACTAGCGGGGGGGCCTCCCCAGATACGCAGTATTTT.

This clone was picked up one time. The chain couples TRBV19 to TRBJ1-3, with D perhaps matching TRBD1 (5 bases). V was clipped by 6 bases and J by 0 bases, with 15 bases between them. This CDR3 has 16 residues. The germline CDR1 and CDR2 sequences are LNHDA and SQIVND (reference sequence). The CDR3 DNA sequence: TGTGCCAGTAGATCCCGGGACTTCAGCTCTGGAAACACCATATATTTT. It specifies CASRSRDFSSGNTIYF.

The chain is built from TRBV30 and TRBJ2-1, with D possibly being TRBD2 (6 bases). Deletions cut 3 bases from V and 8 bases from J, with 17 bases between. The CDR3 extends over 14 amino acids. Germline CDR1 and CDR2: GTSNPN and SVGIG (reference sequence). CDR3 sequence reads: CAWRGRGVRDEQFF. CDR3 DNA: TGTGCCTGGAGGGGGCGGGGCGTACGTGATGAGCAGTTCTTC.

This CDR3 reads CASSPPGRVGYTF. CDR3 DNA sequence: TGTGCCAGCTCACCACCGGGGAGGGTCGGCTACACCTTC. The rearrangement links TRBV18 to TRBJ1-2; D is unresolved. Trimming removed 0 bases from V and 8 bases from J, with 10 bases in between. The germline V gene encodes CDR1 KGHSH and CDR2 LQKENI. This CDR3 has 13 residues.